This TCR beta chain is drawn from a study of blood T cells in healthy people across ages. Whole-study results and caveats: CMV infection status of these donors was not known. Long-lived donors had more naive CD4+ cells and higher diversity than aged donors.

Together with a sample-barcoded 5' primer, a J-beta primer mix was included in a second PCR lasting roughly 6 to 12 cycles. From the 5' RACE reads, TCRdb called clonotypes with MiXCR, one entry per CDR3 protein. The data hold 890,000 or so distinct CDR3 sequences, with 55% to 65% observed a single time. As for this clonotype: Its antigen is unidentified.

This CDR3 has 14 residues. The V gene's germline CDR1 is MNHEY and CDR2 SVGAGI. V lost 2 bases and J 3 bases, leaving 10 bases between the germline ends. Peripheral blood samples of around 9.8 milliliters were drawn from each donor. The V and J genes are TRBV6-5 and TRBJ1-1, with a weak D call TRBD1 (5 bases). Sequencing used blood. The sequence was collected from a young man in good health. Here the CDR3 DNA reads TGTGCCAGCAGTTACGACGGGGCCGACACTGAAGCTTTCTTT. This codes for CASSYDGADTEAFF.